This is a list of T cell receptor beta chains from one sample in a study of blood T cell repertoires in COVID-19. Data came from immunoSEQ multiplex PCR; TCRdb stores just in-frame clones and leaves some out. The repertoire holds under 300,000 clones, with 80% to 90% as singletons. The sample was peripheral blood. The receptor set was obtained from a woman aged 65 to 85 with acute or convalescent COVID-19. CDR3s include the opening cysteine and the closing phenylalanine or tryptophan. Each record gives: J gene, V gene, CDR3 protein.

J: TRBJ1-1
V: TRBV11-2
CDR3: CASSPQQGGGEAFF

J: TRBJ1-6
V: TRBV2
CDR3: CASRGTGGNSPLHF

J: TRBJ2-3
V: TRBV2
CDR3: CASSVTSHSTDTQYF

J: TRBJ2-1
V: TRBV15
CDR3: CATSSLTGGLNEQFF

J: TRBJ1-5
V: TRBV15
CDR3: CATSRAETRGQPQHF

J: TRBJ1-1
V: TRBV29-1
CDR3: CSASGGTEGTEAFF

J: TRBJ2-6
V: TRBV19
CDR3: CASSIDLFDSGANVLTF

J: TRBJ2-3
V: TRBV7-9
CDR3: CASSPLAGAYTDTQYF

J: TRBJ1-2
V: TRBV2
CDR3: CASSGGTVMDGYTF

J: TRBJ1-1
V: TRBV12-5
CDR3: CASGPGLTNTEAFF

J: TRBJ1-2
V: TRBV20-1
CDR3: CSARSGGYTF

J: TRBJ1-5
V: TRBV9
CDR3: CASGRDSGVNQPQHF

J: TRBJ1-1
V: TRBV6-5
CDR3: CASGGRRVTEAFF

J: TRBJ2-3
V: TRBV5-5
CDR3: CASSFESRGDTQYF

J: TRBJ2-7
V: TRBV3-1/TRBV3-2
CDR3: CASSQEGTGRASEQYF

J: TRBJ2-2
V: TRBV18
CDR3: CASSLDSPANTGELFF

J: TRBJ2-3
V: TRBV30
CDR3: CAWRRSTDTQYF

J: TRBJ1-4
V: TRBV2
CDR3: CASGRTGEGEKLFF

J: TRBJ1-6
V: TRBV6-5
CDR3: CASSWGDRSSPLHF

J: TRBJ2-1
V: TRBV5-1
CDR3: CASSPRVSGDSNEQFF

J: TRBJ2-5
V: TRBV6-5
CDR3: CASRNTGGAGTQYF

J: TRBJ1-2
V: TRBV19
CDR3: CASSPDGNYGYTF

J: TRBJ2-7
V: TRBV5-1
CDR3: CASRASPNYDEQYF

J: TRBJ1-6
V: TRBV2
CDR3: CASISQGNSPLHF

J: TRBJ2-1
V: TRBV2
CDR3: CASSYPGLLLDEQFF

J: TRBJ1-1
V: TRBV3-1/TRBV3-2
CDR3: CASSPGRVAGTEAFF

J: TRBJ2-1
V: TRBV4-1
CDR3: CASSQEAGGLYNEQFF

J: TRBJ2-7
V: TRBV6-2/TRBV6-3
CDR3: CASSTDLAYEQYF

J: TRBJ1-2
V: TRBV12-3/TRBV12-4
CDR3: CASSDTFGYTF

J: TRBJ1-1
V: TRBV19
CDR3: CASIHGGQGRMNTEAFF

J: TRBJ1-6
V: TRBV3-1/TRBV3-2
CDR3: CASSRDRGRSPLHF

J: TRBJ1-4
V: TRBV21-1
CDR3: CASSKARGEEKLFF

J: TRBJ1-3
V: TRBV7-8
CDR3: CASSLDGKGNTIYF

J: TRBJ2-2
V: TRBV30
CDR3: CAWRQTNRGGGELFF

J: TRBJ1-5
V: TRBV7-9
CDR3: CASSFGVGSNQPQHF

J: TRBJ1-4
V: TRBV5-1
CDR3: CASSLGGTTGGNEKLFF

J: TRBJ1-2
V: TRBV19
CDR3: CASSLGQGRNYGYTF

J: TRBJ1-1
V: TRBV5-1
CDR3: CASSGAQNTEAFF

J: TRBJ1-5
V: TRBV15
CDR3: CATSRTGYGQPQHF

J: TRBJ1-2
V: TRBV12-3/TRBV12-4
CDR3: CASSYGLHYGYTF

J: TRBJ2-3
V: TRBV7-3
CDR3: CASSPRRGGPHTQYF

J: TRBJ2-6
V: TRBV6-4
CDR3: CASSGQPSSRANVLTF

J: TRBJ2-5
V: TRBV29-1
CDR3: CSVGRTGLLTRGTQYF

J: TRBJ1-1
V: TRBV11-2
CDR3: CASSLRVQGGTEAFF

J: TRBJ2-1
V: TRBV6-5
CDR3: CASSYVRGQINEQFF

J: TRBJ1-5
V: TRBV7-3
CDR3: CASSLGTGNQPQHF

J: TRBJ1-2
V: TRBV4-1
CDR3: CASSHTLLRGLHYGYTF